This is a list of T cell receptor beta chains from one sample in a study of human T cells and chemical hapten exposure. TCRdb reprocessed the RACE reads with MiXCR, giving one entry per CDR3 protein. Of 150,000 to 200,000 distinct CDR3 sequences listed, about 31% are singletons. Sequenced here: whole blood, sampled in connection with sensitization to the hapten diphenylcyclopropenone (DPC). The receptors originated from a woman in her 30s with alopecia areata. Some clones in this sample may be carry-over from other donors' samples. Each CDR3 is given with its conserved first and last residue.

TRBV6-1	CASNEGLAVNQETQYF
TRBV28	CASSSEGAGNQPQHF
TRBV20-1	CSANPTGLAGGPETQYF
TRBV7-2	CASSHPGLAGAYNEQFF
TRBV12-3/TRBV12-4	CASRFRADTGELFF
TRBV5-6	CASSRRQINYGYTF
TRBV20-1	CSGTGAENNEQFF
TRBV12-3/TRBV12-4	CASSVDRGGQPQHF
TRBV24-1	CATESGSGTYEQYF
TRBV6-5	CASRQGVSYEQYF
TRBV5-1	CASRPGPGLLQETQYF
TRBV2	CASSEGRVKDTQYF
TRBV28	CASSPLAGGDNEQFF
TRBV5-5	CASSLGPVRDPSGRANEQFF
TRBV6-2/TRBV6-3	CASSYGNEQFF
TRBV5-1	CASSSSGREVNEQFF
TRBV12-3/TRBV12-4	CASSITGYNQPQHF
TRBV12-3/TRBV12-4	CASSLVPSGSYNEQFF
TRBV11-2	CASSSDRGHEQFF
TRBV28	CASSWPGQETQYF
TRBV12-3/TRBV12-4	CASSDRAFNYGYTF
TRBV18	CASSPPRDRNGYTF
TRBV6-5	CASSYSTDGTQYF
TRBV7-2	CASSFSLAGASGGELFF
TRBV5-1	CASSLALGNTGELFF